This TCR beta chain was retrieved from a study of Graves' ophthalmopathy and Graves' hyperthyroidism (dated 2018 in TCRdb). With regard to the full study: Peripheral blood samples were taken at the time of initial diagnosis, before any treatment was given. After sampling, hyperthyroidism patients received methimazole starting at 30 mg daily, and ophthalmopathy patients received high-dose intravenous methylprednisolone. In five or six hyperthyroidism patients, T-cell repertoires of thyroid tissue and blood were compared. In total, around 140 blood samples were TCR-sequenced: 43 ophthalmopathy, roughly 77 hyperthyroidism and approximately 17 hyperthyroidism-to-ophthalmopathy patients. TCR beta repertoire signatures were used to distinguish Graves' ophthalmopathy from Graves' hyperthyroidism and to predict progression to ophthalmopathy. A discovery set of 100 patients (under 45 ophthalmopathy, about 58 stable hyperthyroidism) was enrolled to explore V-J signatures distinguishing ophthalmopathy from hyperthyroidism. An independent validation cohort was composed of fewer than 20 hyperthyroidism patients and approximately 15 patients who later progressed from hyperthyroidism to ophthalmopathy. The 100 discovery patients were randomly split 7:3 into training and test sets.

Hyperthyroidism was defined as stable when no progression to ophthalmopathy occurred within 18 months of follow-up. Patients with hyperthyroidism were aged 18 to 65 years, had been newly diagnosed, and had a disease duration of less than 2 months. Patients with other autoimmune diseases, uncontrolled infections, pregnancy or lactation were excluded. Clinical symptoms, serum thyroxine, TRAb, thyroid ultrasound and orbital computed tomography formed the basis of the diagnosis. Ficoll-Paque density gradient centrifugation was used to isolate PBMCs from 9.5 to 10 ml of fresh peripheral blood. Total RNA was extracted with Trizol reagent and quality-checked on an Agilent 2100 Bioanalyzer. The research as a whole found: Most expanded thyroid clonotypes with frequency above 0.001 were also detected in blood, suggesting blood repertoires may reflect the thyroid immune response. In validation, the model predicted ophthalmopathy progression with 70.59% sensitivity and about 73% specificity; some 13 predicted patients were CT-confirmed with GO in a median of around 6 months. Sample size was not predetermined statistically, and investigators were not blinded to group allocation. The 13-signature model separated ophthalmopathy from stable hyperthyroidism with about 86% sensitivity and about 81% specificity in cross-validation, and 80%/75% in the test set.

TCR beta CDR3 regions were amplified from RNA transcripts for repertoire sequencing. The first round of RT-PCR was done with HTBI primers and the Qiagen OneStep RT-PCR kit, and was followed by a second round of multiplex PCR, then size selection and purification. The libraries underwent paired-end sequencing with 100 bp reads on an Illumina HiSeq2000. The original pipeline was this. SOAPnuke was used for read processing, and reads with adapters, uncalled bases, a mean Phred below 15, or no exact constant-primer or identifier match were discarded. COPE v1.2.5 was used to merge high-quality paired reads. Each unique nucleotide sequence was defined as a clonotype, and clonotypes were aligned to IMGT TRB V, D and J references with MiTCR v1.1. The analysis was limited to V-J combinations with a frequency above 0.0001, which together covered 99.2% of the repertoires. For each V-J combination, a TCR clonal expansion and chaos score was defined as the ratio of F50 clonal expansion to chaos observed in the TCRdist matrix. Welch's t-statistics and random forest were used to reduce features to about 13 V-J combinations, which were fed into a naive Bayes classifier. The Morisita-Horn index was used to measure how similar the thyroid and blood repertoires were. TCRdb applied fastp at Q25 and MiXCR to the public reads, then kept only in-frame beta chains. All rows with the same CDR3 protein become a single entry with the most common DNA and genes. Here the V and J calls rest on TCRdb's processing, not on the authors' analysis. The sample profile shows about 380,000 distinct CDR3 sequences; approximately 15% of them were found once. The ten largest clones add up to about 7% of the sample.

The sample holds many counts of this clonotype. Its antigen remains unidentified. No much larger clone exists at a distance of one base, and base qualities are not known. The source of this sequence is a young woman with stable Graves' hyperthyroidism. Donor details come from another sample of the same person, matched by shared clones. The specimen was peripheral blood.

At the DNA level, the sequence is TGCGCCAGCAGTGAGATGAAGGGGAGCCAAGAGACCCAGTACTTC. Its translation reads: CASSEMKGSQETQYF. Here the chain combines TRBV10-1 and TRBJ2-5, with the D gene tentatively TRBD1 or TRBD2, based on 5 matching bases in each. Between the V and J ends, shortened by 2 bases and 1 base respectively, the junction contains 11 bases. The CDR3 sequence holds 15 residues, the cysteine and phenylalanine included. The only DNA kept is the CDR3, 45 bases in frame from the first base. CDR1 WNHNN and CDR2 SYGVQD are derived from the germline V gene (reference sequence).